This is a list of T cell receptor beta chains from one sample in a study of shared clonotypes between healthy human individuals. Assay: immunoSEQ multiplex PCR; the TCRdb copy retains only in-frame clones and omits some. This table holds about 510,000 clones, roughly 78% found once. Sequences were obtained from PBMCs. These receptors originate from a woman aged 40 to 55 in good health. Some clones in this sample may be carry-over from other donors' samples. The conserved cysteine and the conserved F or W are not part of the CDR3 here.

v_call cdr3_aa
TRBV14 ASSNGQLLHYSTQY
TRBV6-4 ASSRLAGVVDTQY
TRBV5-5 ASSLGQKNEQF
TRBV19 ASTEAGPYNEQF
TRBV11-3 ASSLNRNNEQF
TRBV11-2 ASSLTGTSGTYEQY
TRBV7-9 ASSSTGGVYEQY
TRBV19 ASSMQSGTGEIAKNIQY
TRBV29-1 SAWDRTKGYT
TRBV9 ASSVSLAGEQF
TRBV11-2 ASSLRAVRTRGGGEQF
TRBV4-1 ASSPGRPVRVNSPLH
TRBV28 ASSSPDRGLNSPLH